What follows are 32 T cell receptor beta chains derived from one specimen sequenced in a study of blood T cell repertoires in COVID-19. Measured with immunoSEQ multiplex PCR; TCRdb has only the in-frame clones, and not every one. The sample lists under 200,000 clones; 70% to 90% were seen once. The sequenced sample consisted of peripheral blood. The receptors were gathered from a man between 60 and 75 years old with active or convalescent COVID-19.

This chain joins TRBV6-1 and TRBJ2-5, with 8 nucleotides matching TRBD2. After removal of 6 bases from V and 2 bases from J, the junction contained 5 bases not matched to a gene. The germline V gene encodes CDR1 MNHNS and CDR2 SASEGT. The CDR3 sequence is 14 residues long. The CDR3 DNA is TGTGCCAGCAGGGGGACTAGTCGGCAAGAGACCCAGTACTTC. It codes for CASRGTSRQETQYF.

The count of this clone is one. CDR3 protein: CASSTRDRGLGYTF. DNA of the CDR3: TGTGCCAGCAGCACCCGGGACAGGGGGCTTGGCTACACCTTC. This chain connects TRBV3-1 (or the pseudogene TRBV3-2) to TRBJ1-2; 12 bases match TRBD1. From germline, CDR1 is LGHDT and CDR2 YNNKEL (reference sequence). There are 14 residues in the CDR3. The trim removed 5 bases at V and 7 bases at J, leaving 5 bases unmatched.

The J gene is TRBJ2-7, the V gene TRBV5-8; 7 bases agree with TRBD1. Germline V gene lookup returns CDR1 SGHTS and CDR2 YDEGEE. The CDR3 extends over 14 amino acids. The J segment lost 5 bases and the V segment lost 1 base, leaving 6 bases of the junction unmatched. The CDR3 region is CASSLQGEGDEQYF. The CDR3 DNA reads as TGTGCCAGCAGCTTGCAGGGGGAAGGGGACGAGCAGTACTTC.

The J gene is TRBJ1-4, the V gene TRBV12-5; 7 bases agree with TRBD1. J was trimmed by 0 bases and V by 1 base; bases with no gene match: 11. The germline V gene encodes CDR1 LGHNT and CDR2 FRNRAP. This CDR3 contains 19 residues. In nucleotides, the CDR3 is TGTGCTAGTGGTTTGGAGCCCGGGACAGATCTTGCAACTAATGAAAAACTGTTTTTT. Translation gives CASGLEPGTDLATNEKLFF.

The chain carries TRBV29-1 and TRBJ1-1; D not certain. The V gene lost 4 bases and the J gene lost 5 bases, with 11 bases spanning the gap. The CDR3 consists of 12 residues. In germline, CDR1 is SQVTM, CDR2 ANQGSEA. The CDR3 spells CSVVAVGTEAFF. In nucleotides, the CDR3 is TGCAGCGTTGTAGCAGTAGGTACTGAAGCTTTCTTT.

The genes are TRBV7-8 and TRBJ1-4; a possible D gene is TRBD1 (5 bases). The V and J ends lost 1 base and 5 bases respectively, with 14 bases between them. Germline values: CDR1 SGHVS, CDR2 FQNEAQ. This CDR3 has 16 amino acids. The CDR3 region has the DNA TGTGCCAGCAGCTTAGGGCCCAGGGATGGGAATGAAAAACTGTTTTTT. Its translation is CASSLGPRDGNEKLFF.

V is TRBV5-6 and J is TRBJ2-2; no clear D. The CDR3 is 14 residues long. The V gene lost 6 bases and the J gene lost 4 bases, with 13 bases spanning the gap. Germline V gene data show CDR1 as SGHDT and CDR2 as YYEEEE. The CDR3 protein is CASNPGLATGELFF. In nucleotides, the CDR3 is TGTGCCAGCAATCCAGGCCTCGCCACCGGGGAGCTGTTTTTT.

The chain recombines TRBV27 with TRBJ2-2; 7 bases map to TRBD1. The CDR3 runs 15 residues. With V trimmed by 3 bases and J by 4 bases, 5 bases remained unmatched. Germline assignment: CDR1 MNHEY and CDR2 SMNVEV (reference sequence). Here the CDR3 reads CASSLSGTVTGELFF. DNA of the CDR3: TGTGCCAGCAGTTTGTCCGGGACAGTCACCGGGGAGCTGTTTTTT.

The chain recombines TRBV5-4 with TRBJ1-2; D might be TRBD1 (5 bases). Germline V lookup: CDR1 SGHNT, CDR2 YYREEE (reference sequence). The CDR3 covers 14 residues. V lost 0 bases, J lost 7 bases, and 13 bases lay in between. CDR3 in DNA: TGTGCCAGCAGCTTGGGTGGGGGGAGCGGTGGCTACACCTTC. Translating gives CASSLGGGSGGYTF.

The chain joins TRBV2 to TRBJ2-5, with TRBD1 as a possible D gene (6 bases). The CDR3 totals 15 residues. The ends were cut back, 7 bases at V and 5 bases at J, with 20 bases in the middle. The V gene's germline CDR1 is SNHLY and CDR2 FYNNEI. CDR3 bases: TGTGCCAGCAACCGCCCCAGGGCAGGGGAGGAGACCCAGTACTTC. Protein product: CASNRPRAGEETQYF.

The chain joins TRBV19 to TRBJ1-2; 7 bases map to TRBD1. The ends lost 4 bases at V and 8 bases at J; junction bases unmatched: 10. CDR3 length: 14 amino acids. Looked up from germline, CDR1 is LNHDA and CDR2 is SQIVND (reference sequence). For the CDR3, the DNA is TGTGCCAGTAGTACGCGGGACAGCTTAACCGGCTACACCTTC. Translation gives CASSTRDSLTGYTF.

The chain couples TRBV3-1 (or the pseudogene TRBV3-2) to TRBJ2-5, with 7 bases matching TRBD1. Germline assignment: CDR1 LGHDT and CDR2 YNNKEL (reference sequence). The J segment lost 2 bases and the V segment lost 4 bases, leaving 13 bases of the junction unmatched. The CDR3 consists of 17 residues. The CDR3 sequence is CASSPRRGQATQETQYF. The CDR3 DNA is TGTGCCAGCAGCCCCAGAAGGGGGCAGGCGACTCAAGAGACCCAGTACTTC.

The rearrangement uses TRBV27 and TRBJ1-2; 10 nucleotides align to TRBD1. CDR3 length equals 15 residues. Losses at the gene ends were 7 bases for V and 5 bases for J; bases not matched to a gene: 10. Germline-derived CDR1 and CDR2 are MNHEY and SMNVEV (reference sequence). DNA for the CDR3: TGTGCCAGCACGACAGGGGGCAGGGTGGGGTATGGCTACACCTTC. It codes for CASTTGGRVGYGYTF.

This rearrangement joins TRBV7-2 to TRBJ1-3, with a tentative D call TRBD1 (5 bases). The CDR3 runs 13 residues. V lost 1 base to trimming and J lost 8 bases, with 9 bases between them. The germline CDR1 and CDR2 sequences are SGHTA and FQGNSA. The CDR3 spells CASSLGWGDTIYF. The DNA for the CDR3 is TGTGCCAGCAGCTTAGGATGGGGGGACACCATATATTTT.

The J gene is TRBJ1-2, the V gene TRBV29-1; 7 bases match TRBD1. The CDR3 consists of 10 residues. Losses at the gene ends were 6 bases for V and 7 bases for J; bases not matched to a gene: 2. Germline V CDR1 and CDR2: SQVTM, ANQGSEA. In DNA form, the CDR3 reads TGCAGCGTAGGACAGGTTGGCTACACCTTC. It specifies CSVGQVGYTF.

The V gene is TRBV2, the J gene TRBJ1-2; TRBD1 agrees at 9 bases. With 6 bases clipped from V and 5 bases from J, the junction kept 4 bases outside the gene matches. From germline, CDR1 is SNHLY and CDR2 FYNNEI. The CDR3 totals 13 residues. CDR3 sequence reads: CASRPQGAYGYTF. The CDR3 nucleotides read TGTGCCAGCAGACCACAGGGGGCTTATGGCTACACCTTC.

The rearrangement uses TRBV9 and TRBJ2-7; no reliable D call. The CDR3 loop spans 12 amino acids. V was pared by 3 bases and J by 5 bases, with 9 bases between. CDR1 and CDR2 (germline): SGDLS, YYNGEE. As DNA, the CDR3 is TGTGCCAGCAGCGACCCTTCTAACGAGCAGTACTTC. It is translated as CASSDPSNEQYF.

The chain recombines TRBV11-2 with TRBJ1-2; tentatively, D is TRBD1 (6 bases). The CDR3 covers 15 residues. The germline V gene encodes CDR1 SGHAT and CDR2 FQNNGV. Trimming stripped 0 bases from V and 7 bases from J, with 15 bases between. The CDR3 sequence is CASSLESGGGAGYTF. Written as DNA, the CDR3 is TGTGCCAGCAGCTTAGAAAGTGGGGGGGGCGCTGGCTACACCTTC.

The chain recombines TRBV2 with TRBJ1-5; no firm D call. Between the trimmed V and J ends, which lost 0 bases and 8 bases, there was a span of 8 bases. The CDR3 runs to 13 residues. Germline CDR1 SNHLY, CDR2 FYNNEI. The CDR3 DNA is TGTGCCAGCAGTGAAGCGCTTCGGGAGCCCCAGCATTTT. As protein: CASSEALREPQHF.

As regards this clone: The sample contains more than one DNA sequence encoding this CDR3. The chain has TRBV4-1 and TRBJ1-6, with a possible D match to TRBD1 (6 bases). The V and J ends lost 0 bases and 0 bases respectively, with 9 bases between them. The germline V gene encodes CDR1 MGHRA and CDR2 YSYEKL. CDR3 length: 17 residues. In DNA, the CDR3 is TGCGCCAGCAGCCAAGAAACAGGGAGCTCCTATAATTCACCCCTCCACTTT. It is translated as CASSQETGSSYNSPLHF.

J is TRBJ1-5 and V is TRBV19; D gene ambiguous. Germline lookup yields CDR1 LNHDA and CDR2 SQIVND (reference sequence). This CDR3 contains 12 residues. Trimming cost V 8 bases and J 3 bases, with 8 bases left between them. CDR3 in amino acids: CASRLSNQPQHF. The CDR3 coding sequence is TGTGCCAGTCGACTGTCCAATCAGCCCCAGCATTTT.

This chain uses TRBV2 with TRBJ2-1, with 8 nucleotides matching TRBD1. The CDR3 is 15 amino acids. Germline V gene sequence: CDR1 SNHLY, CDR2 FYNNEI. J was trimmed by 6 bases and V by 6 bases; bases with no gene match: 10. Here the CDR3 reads CASRTGAGNLNEQFF. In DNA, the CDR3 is TGTGCCAGCAGGACAGGGGCGGGTAATCTCAATGAGCAGTTCTTC.

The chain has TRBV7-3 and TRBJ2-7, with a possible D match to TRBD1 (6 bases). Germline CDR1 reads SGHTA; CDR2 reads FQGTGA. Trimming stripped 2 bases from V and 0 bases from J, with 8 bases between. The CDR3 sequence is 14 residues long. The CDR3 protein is CASSLAGDSYEQYF. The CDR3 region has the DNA TGTGCCAGCAGCTTAGCAGGGGACTCCTACGAGCAGTACTTC.

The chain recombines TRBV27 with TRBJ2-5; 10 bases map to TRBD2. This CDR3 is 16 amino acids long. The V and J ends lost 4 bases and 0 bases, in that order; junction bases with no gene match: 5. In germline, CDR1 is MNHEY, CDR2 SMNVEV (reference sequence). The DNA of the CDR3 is TGTGCCAGCAGTTCTAGCGGGGGATGGTACCAAGAGACCCAGTACTTC. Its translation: CASSSSGGWYQETQYF.

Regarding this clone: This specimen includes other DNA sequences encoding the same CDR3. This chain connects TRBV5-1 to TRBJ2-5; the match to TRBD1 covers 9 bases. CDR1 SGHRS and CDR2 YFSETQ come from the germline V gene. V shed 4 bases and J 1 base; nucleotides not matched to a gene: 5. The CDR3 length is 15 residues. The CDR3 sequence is CASSTGTGPQETQYF. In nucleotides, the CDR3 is TGCGCCAGCAGCACAGGGACAGGGCCCCAAGAGACCCAGTACTTC. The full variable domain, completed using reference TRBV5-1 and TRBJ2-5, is KAGVTQTPRYLIKTRGQQVTLSCSPISGHRSVSWYQQTPGQGLQFLFEYFSETQRNKGNFPGRFSGRQFSNSRSEMNVSTLELGDSALYLCASSTGTGPQETQYFGPGTRLLVL.

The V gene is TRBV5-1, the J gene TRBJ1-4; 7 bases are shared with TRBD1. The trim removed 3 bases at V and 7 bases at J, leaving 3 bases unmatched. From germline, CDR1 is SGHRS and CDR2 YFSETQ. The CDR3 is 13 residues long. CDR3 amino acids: CASSYQGGEKLFF. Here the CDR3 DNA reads TGCGCCAGCAGCTACCAGGGGGGTGAAAAACTGTTTTTT.

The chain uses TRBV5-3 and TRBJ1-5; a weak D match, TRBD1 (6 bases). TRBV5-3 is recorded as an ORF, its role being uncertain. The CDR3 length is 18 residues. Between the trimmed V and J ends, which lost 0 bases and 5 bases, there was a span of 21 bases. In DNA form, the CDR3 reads TGTGCCAGAAGCTTGGGGCCTATCGACAGGAAGAAATATCAGCCCCAGCATTTT. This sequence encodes CARSLGPIDRKKYQPQHF.

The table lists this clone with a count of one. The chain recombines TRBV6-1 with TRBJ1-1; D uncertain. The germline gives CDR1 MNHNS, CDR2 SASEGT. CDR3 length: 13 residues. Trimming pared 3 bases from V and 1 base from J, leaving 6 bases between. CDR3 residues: CASSEVENTEAFF. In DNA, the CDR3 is TGTGCCAGCAGTGAGGTAGAGAACACTGAAGCTTTCTTT.

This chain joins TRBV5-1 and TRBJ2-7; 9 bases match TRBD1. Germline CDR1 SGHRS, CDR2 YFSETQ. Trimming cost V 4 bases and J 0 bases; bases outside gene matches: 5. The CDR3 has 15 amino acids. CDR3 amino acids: CASSDDRGISYEQYF. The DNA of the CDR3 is TGCGCCAGCAGCGACGACAGGGGGATCTCCTACGAGCAGTACTTC.

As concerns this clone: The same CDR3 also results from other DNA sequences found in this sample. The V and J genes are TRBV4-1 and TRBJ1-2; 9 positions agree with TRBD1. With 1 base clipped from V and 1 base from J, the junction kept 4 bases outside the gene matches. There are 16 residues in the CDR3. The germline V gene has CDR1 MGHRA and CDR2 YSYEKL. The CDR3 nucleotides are TGCGCCAGCAGCCAAGCTCCGGGACAGGGTAACTATGGCTACACCTTC. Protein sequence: CASSQAPGQGNYGYTF.

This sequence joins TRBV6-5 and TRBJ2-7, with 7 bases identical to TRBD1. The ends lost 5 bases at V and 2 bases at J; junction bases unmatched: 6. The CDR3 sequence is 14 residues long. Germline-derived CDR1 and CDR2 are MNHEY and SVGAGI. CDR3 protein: CASSRQGKAYEQYF. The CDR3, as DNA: TGTGCCAGCAGTCGACAGGGAAAAGCCTACGAGCAGTACTTC.

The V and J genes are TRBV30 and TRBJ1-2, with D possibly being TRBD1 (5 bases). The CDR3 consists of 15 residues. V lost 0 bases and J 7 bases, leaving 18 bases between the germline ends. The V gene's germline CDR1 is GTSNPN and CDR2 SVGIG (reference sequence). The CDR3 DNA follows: TGTGCCTGGAGTGTAACGAGAGGTCGGGGGTCTGGCTACACCTTC. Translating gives CAWSVTRGRGSGYTF.